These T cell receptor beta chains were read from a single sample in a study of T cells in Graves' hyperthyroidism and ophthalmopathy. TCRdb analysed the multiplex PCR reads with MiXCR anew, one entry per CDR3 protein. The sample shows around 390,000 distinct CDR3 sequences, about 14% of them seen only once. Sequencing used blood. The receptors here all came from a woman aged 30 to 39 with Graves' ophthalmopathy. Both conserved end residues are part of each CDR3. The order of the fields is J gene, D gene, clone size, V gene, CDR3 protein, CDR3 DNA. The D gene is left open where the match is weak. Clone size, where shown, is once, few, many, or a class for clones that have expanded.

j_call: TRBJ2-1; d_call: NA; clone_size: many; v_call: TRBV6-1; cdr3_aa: CASKATTYNEQFF; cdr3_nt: TGTGCCAGCAAAGCGACAACGTACAATGAGCAGTTCTTC
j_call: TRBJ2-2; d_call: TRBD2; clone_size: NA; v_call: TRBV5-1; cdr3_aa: CASSWGTLAGVGELFF; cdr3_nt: TGCGCCAGCAGCTGGGGGACACTAGCGGGGGTCGGGGAGCTGTTTTTT
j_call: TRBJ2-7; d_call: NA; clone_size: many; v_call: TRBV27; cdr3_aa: CASSLPEQYF; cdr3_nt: TGTGCCAGCAGTTTACCCGAGCAGTACTTC
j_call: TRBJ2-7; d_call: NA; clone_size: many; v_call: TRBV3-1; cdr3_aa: CASSLPPSYEQYF; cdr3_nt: TGTGCCAGCAGCCTTCCCCCTTCCTACGAGCAGTACTTC
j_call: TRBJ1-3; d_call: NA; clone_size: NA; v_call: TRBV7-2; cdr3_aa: CASSSHIRQAGNTIYF; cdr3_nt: TGTGCCAGCAGCTCTCACATAAGACAGGCTGGAAACACCATATATTTT
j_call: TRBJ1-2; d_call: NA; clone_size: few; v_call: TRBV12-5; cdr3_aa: CASGLGPSFYGYTF; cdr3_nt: TGTGCTAGTGGTTTGGGGCCAAGCTTCTATGGCTACACCTTC
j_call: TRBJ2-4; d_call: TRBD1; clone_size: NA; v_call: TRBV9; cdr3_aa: CASSKKTGEGAKNIQYF; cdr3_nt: TGTGCCAGCAGCAAAAAAACAGGGGAAGGGGCCAAAAACATTCAGTACTTC
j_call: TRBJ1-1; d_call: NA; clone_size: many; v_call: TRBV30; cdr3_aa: CAWSLRGRDTEAFF; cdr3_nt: TGTGCCTGGAGTCTCCGGGGAAGAGACACTGAAGCTTTCTTT
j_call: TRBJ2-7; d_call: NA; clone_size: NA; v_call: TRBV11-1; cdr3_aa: CASSLQAGAHYEQYF; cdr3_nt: TGTGCCAGCAGCTTACAGGCGGGGGCTCACTACGAGCAGTACTTC
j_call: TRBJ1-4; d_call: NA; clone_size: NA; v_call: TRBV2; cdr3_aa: CASTNQTSMYLCASSLRSDEKLFF; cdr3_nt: NA
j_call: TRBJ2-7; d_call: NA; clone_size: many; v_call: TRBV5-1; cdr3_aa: CASSPGPAPYEQYF; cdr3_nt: TGCGCCAGCAGCCCGGGACCCGCTCCCTACGAGCAGTACTTC
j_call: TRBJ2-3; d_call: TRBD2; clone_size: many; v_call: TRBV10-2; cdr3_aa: CASRTSGGAIDTQYF; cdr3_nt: TGCGCCAGCAGGACTAGCGGGGGGGCTATCGATACGCAGTATTTT
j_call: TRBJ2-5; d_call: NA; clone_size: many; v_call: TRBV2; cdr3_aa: CASRWGMASAEETQYF; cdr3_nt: TGTGCCAGCAGATGGGGAATGGCTAGCGCTGAAGAGACCCAGTACTTC
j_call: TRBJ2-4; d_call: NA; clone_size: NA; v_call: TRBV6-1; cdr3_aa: CASSQSTVAKNIQYF; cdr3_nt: TGTGCCAGCAGTCAGTCGACCGTAGCCAAAAACATTCAGTACTTC
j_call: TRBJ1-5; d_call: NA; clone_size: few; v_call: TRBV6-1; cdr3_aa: CASSEPAELNSNQPQHF; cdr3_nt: TGTGCCAGCAGTGAACCCGCGGAACTCAATAGCAATCAGCCCCAGCATTTT
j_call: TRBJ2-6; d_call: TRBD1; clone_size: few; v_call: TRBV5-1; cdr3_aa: CASRHPSTGGEVSGANVLTF; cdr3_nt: TGCGCCAGCAGACACCCATCGACAGGGGGCGAAGTCTCTGGGGCCAACGTCCTGACTTTC
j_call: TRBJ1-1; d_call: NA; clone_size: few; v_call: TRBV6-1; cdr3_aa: CASSESGIHRAFF; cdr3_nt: TGTGCCAGCAGTGAGAGCGGCATTCATCGAGCTTTCTTT
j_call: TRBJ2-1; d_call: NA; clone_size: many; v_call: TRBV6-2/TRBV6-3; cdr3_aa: CASTHTGIYNEQFF; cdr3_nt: TGTGCCAGCACCCACACAGGGATCTACAATGAGCAGTTCTTC
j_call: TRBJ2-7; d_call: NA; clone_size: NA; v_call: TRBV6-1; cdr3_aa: CASTLLSVQRYRGEQYF; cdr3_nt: TGTGCCAGCACCCTCCTTTCGGTCCAGCGCTATCGAGGGGAGCAGTACTTC
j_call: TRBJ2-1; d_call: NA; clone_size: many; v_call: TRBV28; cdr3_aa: CASRTPQGSYNEQFF; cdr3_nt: TGTGCCAGCAGAACCCCCCAGGGCTCCTACAATGAGCAGTTCTTC
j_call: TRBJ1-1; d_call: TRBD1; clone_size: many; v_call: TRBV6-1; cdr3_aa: CASISTGVRNTEAFF; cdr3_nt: TGTGCCAGCATTTCGACAGGGGTGAGGAACACTGAAGCTTTCTTT
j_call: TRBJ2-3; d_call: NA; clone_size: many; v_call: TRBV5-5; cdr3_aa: CASSLTGAATTDTQYF; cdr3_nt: TGTGCCAGCAGCCTGACGGGGGCCGCCACCACAGATACGCAGTATTTT
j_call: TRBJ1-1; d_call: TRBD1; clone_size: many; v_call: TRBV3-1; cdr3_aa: CASSQDGRGRNTEAFF; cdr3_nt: TGTGCCAGCAGCCAAGATGGCAGGGGGAGAAACACTGAAGCTTTCTTT
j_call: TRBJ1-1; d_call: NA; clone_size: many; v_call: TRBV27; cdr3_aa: CASSPPRTGNTEAFF; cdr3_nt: TGTGCCAGCAGCCCCCCACGAACTGGGAACACTGAAGCTTTCTTT
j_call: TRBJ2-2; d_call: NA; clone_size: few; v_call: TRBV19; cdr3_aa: CASSILTAGVRSTGELFF; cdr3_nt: TGTGCCAGTAGTATCCTAACAGCTGGCGTCAGGTCCACCGGGGAGCTGTTTTTT
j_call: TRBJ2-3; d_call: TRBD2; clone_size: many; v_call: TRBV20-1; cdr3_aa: CSARTLSGGATDTQYF; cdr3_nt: TGCAGTGCTAGGACCCTTAGCGGGGGGGCCACAGATACGCAGTATTTT
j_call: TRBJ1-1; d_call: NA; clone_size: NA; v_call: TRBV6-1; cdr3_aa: CASTAELNTEAFF; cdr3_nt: TGTGCCAGCACTGCGGAGCTGAACACTGAAGCTTTCTTT
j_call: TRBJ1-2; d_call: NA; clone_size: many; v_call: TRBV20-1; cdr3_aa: CSARGASTNYGYTF; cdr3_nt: TGCAGTGCTAGAGGCGCCAGCACTAACTATGGCTACACCTTC
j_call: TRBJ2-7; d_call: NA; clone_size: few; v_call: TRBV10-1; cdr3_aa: CASSEGLGSSYEQYF; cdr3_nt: TGCGCCAGCAGTGAGGGTCTGGGGAGCTCCTACGAGCAGTACTTC
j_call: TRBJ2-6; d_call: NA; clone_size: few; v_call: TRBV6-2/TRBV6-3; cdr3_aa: CASRENRARSGANVLTF; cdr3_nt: TGTGCCAGCAGGGAAAACAGGGCCCGCTCTGGGGCCAACGTCCTGACTTTC
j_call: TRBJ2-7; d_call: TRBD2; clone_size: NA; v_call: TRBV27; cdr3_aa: CASSGRGGNEQYF; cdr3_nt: TGTGCCAGCAGTGGACGGGGGGGGAACGAGCAGTACTTC
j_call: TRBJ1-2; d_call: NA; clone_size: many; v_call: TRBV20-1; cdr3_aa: CSARDQGRNYGYTF; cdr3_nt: TGCAGTGCTAGAGATCAGGGGCGTAACTATGGCTACACCTTC
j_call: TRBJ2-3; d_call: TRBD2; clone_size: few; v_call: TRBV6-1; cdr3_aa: CASSEAVTASGGATDTQYF; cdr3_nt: TGTGCCAGCAGTGAAGCGGTGACTGCTAGCGGGGGGGCCACAGATACGCAGTATTTT
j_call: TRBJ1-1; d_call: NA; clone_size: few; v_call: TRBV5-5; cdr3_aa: CASSPFWQNTEAFF; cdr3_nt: TGTGCCAGCAGCCCTTTTTGGCAGAACACTGAAGCTTTCTTT
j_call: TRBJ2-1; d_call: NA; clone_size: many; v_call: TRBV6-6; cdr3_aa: CASSYSTGYEQFF; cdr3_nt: TGTGCCAGCAGTTACTCGACGGGCTATGAGCAGTTCTTC
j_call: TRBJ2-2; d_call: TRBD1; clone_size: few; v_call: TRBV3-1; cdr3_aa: CASSPRTGGPGELFF; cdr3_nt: TGTGCCAGCAGCCCCCGGACAGGGGGCCCCGGGGAGCTGTTTTTT
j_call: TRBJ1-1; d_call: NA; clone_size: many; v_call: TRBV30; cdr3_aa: CAWSPVGTEAFF; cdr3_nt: TGTGCCTGGAGTCCGGTAGGCACTGAAGCTTTCTTT
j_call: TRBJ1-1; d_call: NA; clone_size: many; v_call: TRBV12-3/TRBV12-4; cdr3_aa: CASRTGRGNTEAFF; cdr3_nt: TGTGCCAGCAGAACAGGGCGTGGGAACACTGAAGCTTTCTTT
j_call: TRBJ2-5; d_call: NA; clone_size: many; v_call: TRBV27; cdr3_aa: CASSLSGRGPETQYF; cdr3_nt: TGTGCCAGCAGTTTATCGGGAAGGGGCCCAGAGACCCAGTACTTC
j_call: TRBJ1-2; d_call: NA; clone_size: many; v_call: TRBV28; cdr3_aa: CASSLYGGYGYTF; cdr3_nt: TGTGCCAGCAGTTTATATGGGGGCTATGGCTACACCTTC
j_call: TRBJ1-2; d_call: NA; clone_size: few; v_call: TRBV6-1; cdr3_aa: CASSDRPQDYGYTF; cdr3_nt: TGTGCCAGCAGTGACAGGCCTCAAGACTATGGCTACACCTTC
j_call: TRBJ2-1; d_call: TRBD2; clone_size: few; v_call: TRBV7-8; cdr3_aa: CASSFPLAGGWEQFF; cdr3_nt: TGTGCCAGCAGCTTTCCACTAGCGGGGGGCTGGGAGCAGTTCTTC
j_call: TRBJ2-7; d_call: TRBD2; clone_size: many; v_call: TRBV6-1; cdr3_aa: CASSPYFVSGGTYEQYF; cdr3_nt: TGTGCCAGCAGCCCTTACTTCGTGAGCGGGGGGACCTACGAGCAGTACTTC
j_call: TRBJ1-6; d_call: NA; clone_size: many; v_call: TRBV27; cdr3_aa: CASSSPSGAYSPLHF; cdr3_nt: TGTGCCAGCAGTTCCCCCTCAGGGGCTTATTCACCCCTCCACTTT
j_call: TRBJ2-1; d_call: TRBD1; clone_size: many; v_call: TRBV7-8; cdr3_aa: CASSQRQGTEQFF; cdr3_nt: TGTGCCAGCAGCCAGAGACAGGGGACTGAGCAGTTCTTC
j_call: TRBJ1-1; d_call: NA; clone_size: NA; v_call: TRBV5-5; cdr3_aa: CASSLDGQANTEAFF; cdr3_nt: TGTGCCAGCAGCTTGGATGGGCAGGCGAACACTGAAGCTTTCTTT
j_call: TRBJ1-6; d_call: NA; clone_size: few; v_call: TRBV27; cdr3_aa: CASNFNGGSPLHF; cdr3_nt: TGTGCCAGCAATTTTAACGGGGGGTCACCCCTCCACTTT
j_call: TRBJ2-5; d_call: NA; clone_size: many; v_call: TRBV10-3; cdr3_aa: CAISELYFEETQYF; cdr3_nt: TGTGCCATCAGTGAACTGTATTTCGAGGAGACCCAGTACTTC
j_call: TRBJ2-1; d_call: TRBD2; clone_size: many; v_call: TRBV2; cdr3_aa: CASSVPGLAGAPINEQFF; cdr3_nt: TGTGCCAGCAGTGTCCCCGGACTAGCGGGGGCCCCGATCAATGAGCAGTTCTTC
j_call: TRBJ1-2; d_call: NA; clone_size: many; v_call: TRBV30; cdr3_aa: CAWSITARGYTF; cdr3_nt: TGTGCCTGGAGTATCACCGCGCGGGGCTACACCTTC
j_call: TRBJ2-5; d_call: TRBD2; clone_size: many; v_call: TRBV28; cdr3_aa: CASTPSPTLAGGMETQYF; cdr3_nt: TGTGCCAGCACCCCTAGCCCTACACTAGCGGGGGGGATGGAGACCCAGTACTTC